This T cell receptor beta chain appears in the sequencing data of a study of molecular identifiers for immune sequencing clone quantification. The ends lost 1 base at V and 5 bases at J; junction bases unmatched: 8. The CDR3 is made up of 16 amino acids. Germline CDR1 MGHRA, CDR2 YSYEKL. TCRdb called the PCR reads again in MiXCR, with one record for every CDR3 protein. This table has some 65,000 distinct CDR3 sequences, approximately 17% appearing once. The chain combines TRBV4-1 with TRBJ2-7; 10 bases fit TRBD2. Source material: naive CD8+ T cells from blood, with Jurkat cell RNA spiked in. The subset is: FACS-sorted CD8+CD4-CCR7+CD45RA+ naive T cells. The source of this sequence is a human donor in good health. Some libraries in this study had Jurkat cell RNA spiked in. The CDR3 loop is CASSQVGLANYNEQYF. For the CDR3, the DNA is TGCGCCAGCAGCCAAGTGGGACTAGCGAATTACAACGAGCAGTACTTC.